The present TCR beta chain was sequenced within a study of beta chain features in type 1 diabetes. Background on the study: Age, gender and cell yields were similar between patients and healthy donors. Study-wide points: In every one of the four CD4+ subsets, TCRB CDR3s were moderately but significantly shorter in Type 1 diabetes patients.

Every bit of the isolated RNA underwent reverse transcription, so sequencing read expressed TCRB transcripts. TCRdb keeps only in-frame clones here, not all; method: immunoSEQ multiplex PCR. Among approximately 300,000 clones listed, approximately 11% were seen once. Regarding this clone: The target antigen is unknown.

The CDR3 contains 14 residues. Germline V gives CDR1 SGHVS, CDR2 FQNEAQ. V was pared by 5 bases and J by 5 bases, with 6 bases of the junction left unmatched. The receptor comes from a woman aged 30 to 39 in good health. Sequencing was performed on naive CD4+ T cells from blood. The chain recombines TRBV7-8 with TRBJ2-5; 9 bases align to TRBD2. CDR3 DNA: TGTGCCAGCAGCCCCTTAGCGGGAGTCGAGACCCAGTACTTC. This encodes CASSPLAGVETQYF.